The T cell receptor beta chain under discussion was sequenced for a study of PD-1 blockade in classical Hodgkin lymphoma. Study results and caveats: Diversity in CD4+ TCRs, unlike that measured in CD8+ TCRs, had risen significantly by C4D1.

In regard to this clone: Its antigen is not known.

TCRdb's table, derived via immunoSEQ multiplex PCR, lists solely in-frame clones and lacks some. In the table there are about 39,000 clones, more than 70% of which are singletons. Germline V lookup: CDR1 MNHEY, CDR2 SVGAGI. The CDR3 covers 15 residues. The V gene end was trimmed by 5 bases and the J gene end by 2 bases; junction bases not matched to a gene: 6. Relapse after autologous stem cell transplantation occurred in every patient, and brentuximab vedotin exposure varied. The sequenced sample was peripheral blood mononuclear cells (PBMCs), obtained at baseline. The V gene is TRBV6-5, the J gene TRBJ2-3; 8 bases are a match to TRBD2. The TCR comes from a human donor with classical Hodgkin lymphoma. The CDR3 region is CASSRGGTPTDTQYF. The CDR3 region has the DNA TGTGCCAGCAGTCGGGGGGGGACACCCACAGATACGCAGTATTTT.